This T cell receptor (beta chain) was captured by sequencing in a study of glioma-infiltrating T cells after dendritic cell vaccination. Before vaccination, two weeks after the third vaccination, and at progression, PBMC were collected. CDR1 and CDR2 from the germline V gene are MNHNY and SVGAGI (reference sequence). This CDR3 spans 14 amino acids. V lost 6 bases, J lost 1 base, and 10 bases lay in between. Measured with immunoSEQ multiplex PCR; TCRdb has only the in-frame clones, and not every one. This sample has approximately 100,000 clones, with roughly 76% found just once. This sequence joins TRBV6-6 and TRBJ1-5; D unclear. The origin of this receptor is a human donor with glioblastoma. The input for sequencing was blood, taken before dendritic cell vaccination. In nucleotides, the CDR3 is TGTGCCAGCAGATCAGACGGGAGCAATCAGCCCCAGCATTTT. Translation gives CASRSDGSNQPQHF.